The 14 T cell receptor beta chains below were found in one sample sequenced in a study of T cells in Graves' hyperthyroidism and ophthalmopathy. Amplified TCR beta CDR3 regions came from RNA transcripts. HTBI primers were employed in a first-round RT-PCR of the TCR CDR3. TCRdb analysed the multiplex PCR reads with MiXCR anew, one entry per CDR3 protein. This sample yields 300,000 to 400,000 distinct CDR3 sequences, of which roughly a fifth are seen a single time; 50% to 65% belongs to the top ten. Sequencing was performed on blood. These receptor sequences come from a woman aged 45-65 years with Graves' hyperthyroidism.

This clonotype was counted many times. The chain carries TRBV7-2 and TRBJ2-7; possibly TRBD1 or TRBD2 for D (5 bases each). Germline CDR1 and CDR2: SGHTA and FQGNSA. This CDR3 spans 16 amino acids. Trimming stripped 5 bases from V and 4 bases from J, with 21 bases between. Here the CDR3 DNA reads TGTGCCAGCAGCCGAAGAGGAGGCCAGGGTTCTTACGAGCAGTACTTC. Translating gives CASSRRGGQGSYEQYF.

This clonotype was recorded at least ten times. The chain carries TRBV20-1 and TRBJ2-2, with D unclear. Germline assignment: CDR1 DFQATT and CDR2 SNEGSKA (reference sequence). This CDR3 is 11 amino acids long. V was cut by 0 bases and J by 8 bases, with 4 bases left in between. CDR3 in amino acids: CSARDEGELFF. The CDR3 nucleotides are TGCAGTGCTAGAGATGAGGGGGAGCTGTTTTTT.

This clonotype has ten or more counts. This chain connects TRBV7-9 to TRBJ2-1; the match to TRBD2 covers 7 bases. V was clipped by 5 bases and J by 1 base; unmatched bases: 5. The CDR3 has 15 residues. Germline V gives CDR1 SEHNR, CDR2 FQNEAQ (reference sequence). CDR3 sequence (DNA): TGTGCCAGCAGCCGCGGGACTACTTCCTACAATGAGCAGTTCTTC. Its translation: CASSRGTTSYNEQFF. The full variable domain, rest sourced from reference TRBV7-9 and TRBJ2-1, is DTGVSQNPRHKITKRGQNVTFRCDPISEHNRLYWYRQTLGQGPEFLTYFQNEAQLEKSRLLSDRFSAERPKGSFSTLEIQRTEQGDSAMYLCASSRGTTSYNEQFFGPGTRLTVL.

This chain uses TRBV27 with TRBJ1-5; TRBD1 matches at 10 bases. Germline values: CDR1 MNHEY, CDR2 SMNVEV (reference sequence). The CDR3 sequence is 21 residues long. Trimming at V came to 9 bases and at J to 1 base, leaving 24 bases not matched to a gene. The CDR3 nucleotides are TGTGCCAGTATTCCTCTCAAGAGGGACAGGGGTCAACAGGGGAGCAATCAGCCCCAGCATTTT. Its protein is CASIPLKRDRGQQGSNQPQHF.

The CDR3 reads CSVEDLDRDTDTQYF. The DNA of the CDR3 is TGCAGCGTTGAAGATCTGGACAGGGACACAGATACGCAGTATTTT. The V call is TRBV29-1, the J call TRBJ2-3; 8 bases line up with TRBD1. The V gene's germline CDR1 is SQVTM and CDR2 ANQGSEA. CDR3 length equals 15 residues. V was pared by 0 bases and J by 2 bases, with 4 bases of the junction left unmatched.

This clonotype was detected many times. At one end the junction does not follow the germline gene, possibly because of a read error. In nucleotides, the CDR3 is TGTGCCAGCAGTTTGGGCGGGGGGGGAGACAATGAGCGGTTCTTC. Translated: CASSLGGGGDNERFF. This rearrangement joins TRBV12-3 or TRBV12-4 to TRBJ2-1, with TRBD2 matching over 9 bases. The CDR3 has 15 residues.

This clonotype was seen a few times. The chain couples TRBV7-2 to TRBJ2-7; the D gene could be TRBD1 or TRBD2 (5 bases each). V was trimmed by 5 bases and J by 3 bases, leaving 14 bases between them. Germline CDR1 is SGHTA and CDR2 is FQGNSA. The CDR3 is 14 amino acids. The CDR3 sequence is CASSPGPPLYEQYF. CDR3 sequence (DNA): TGTGCCAGCAGCCCGGGACCTCCGCTCTACGAGCAGTACTTC.

This clonotype occurred a few times. At one end, the junction sequence differs from germline, possibly due to a read error. The rearrangement joins TRBV14 to TRBJ2-5, with 7 bases identical to TRBD2. Germline V gene lookup returns CDR1 SGHDN and CDR2 FVKESK. The CDR3 is 13 residues long. The CDR3 DNA follows: TGTGCCAGCAGCCAAGGCACTAGCGCGACTGTGCACTTC. Its translation is CASSQGTSATVHF. Full variable domain (missing parts from reference TRBV14 and TRBJ2-5): EAGVTQFPSHSVIEKGQTVTLRCDPISGHDNLYWYRRVMGKEIKFLLHFVKESKQDESGMPNNRFLAERTGGTYSTLKVQPAELEDSGVYFCASSQGTSATVHFGPGTRLLVL.

The chain links TRBV20-1 to TRBJ1-1, with TRBD1 as a possible D gene (6 bases). Germline CDR1 DFQATT, CDR2 SNEGSKA (reference sequence). V was cut by 6 bases and J by 0 bases, with 14 bases left in between. This CDR3 contains 14 residues. This chain's CDR3 is CSARKAGVNTEAFF. CDR3 in DNA: TGCAGTGCCCGTAAGGCAGGGGTGAACACTGAAGCTTTCTTT.

The chain is built from TRBV6-1 and TRBJ2-1, with 7 bases fitting TRBD1. Germline V gives CDR1 MNHNS, CDR2 SASEGT. The ends lost 5 bases at V and 2 bases at J; junction bases unmatched: 6. The length of the CDR3 is 15 residues. CDR3 region: CASSLRDRAYNEQFF. The CDR3 bases are TGTGCCAGCAGTCTCCGGGACAGAGCCTACAATGAGCAGTTCTTC.

This clonotype came up a few times. A much larger clone lies one base from this, so it may be a read error. The rearrangement links TRBV12-3 or TRBV12-4 to TRBJ2-2, with TRBD1 matching 8 bases. The CDR3 totals 14 residues. The CDR3 reads CASGFTGGTGELFF. In DNA form, the CDR3 reads TGTGCCAGCGGTTTCACAGGGGGCACCGGGGAGCTGTTTTTT.

This clonotype came up many times. This sequence joins TRBV2 and TRBJ2-3; D remains ambiguous. The CDR3 is made up of 15 amino acids. V was pared by 3 bases and J by 3 bases, with 13 bases between. CDR1 is SNHLY, CDR2 FYNNEI, per germline. The CDR3 loop is CASSDRVRLTDTQYF. Here the CDR3 DNA reads TGTGCCAGCAGTGATCGGGTCCGATTAACAGATACGCAGTATTTT. Combining the CDR3 with reference TRBV2 and TRBJ2-3 gives the whole variable domain EPEVTQTPSHQVTQMGQEVILRCVPISNHLYFYWYRQILGQKVEFLVSFYNNEISEKSEIFDDQFSVERPDGSNFTLKIRSTKLEDSAMYFCASSDRVRLTDTQYFGPGTRLTVL.

This clonotype showed up many times. This rearrangement joins TRBV18 to TRBJ2-1, with D perhaps matching TRBD1 (6 bases). The germline gives CDR1 KGHSH, CDR2 LQKENI. This CDR3 spans 16 amino acids. V lost 5 bases and J 6 bases, leaving 20 bases between the germline ends. Here the CDR3 reads CASSAQGPVTGNEQFF. CDR3 bases: TGTGCCAGCTCAGCACAGGGACCCGTGACGGGCAATGAGCAGTTCTTC.

The sample holds many counts of this clonotype. The rearrangement joins TRBV9 to TRBJ2-2, with D unclear. V was shortened by 2 bases and J by 4 bases, with 3 bases between the two germline ends. Germline V gene lookup returns CDR1 SGDLS and CDR2 YYNGEE. CDR3 length: 12 residues. CDR3 DNA: TGTGCCAGCAGCGTGGGCACCGGGGAGCTGTTTTTT. Residues: CASSVGTGELFF.